This TCR beta chain was obtained from a study of T cell responses to AZD1222 COVID-19 vaccine. Only in-frame clones appear in the TCRdb table, and some are missing; sequencing was by immunoSEQ multiplex PCR. Of about 120,000 clones listed, approximately 83% are singletons. Broader study findings: Donors were largely white British and mainly female; clonal diversity was possibly underestimated.

Trimming took off 6 bases at V and 1 base at J, with 15 bases between the two ends. The CDR3 contains 15 residues. From germline, CDR1 is LGHDT and CDR2 YNNKEL (reference sequence). As for this clone: Antigen unknown.

This receptor was identified in an adult in good health. The V call is TRBV3-1 (or the pseudogene TRBV3-2), the J call TRBJ1-1; a possible D gene is TRBD1 (5 bases). The sample in question was peripheral blood, obtained on day 0 of MenACWY control vaccination. CDR3 nucleotides: TGTGCCAGCAGTTCGACGTCCAGGGCGAACACTGAAGCTTTCTTT. Protein: CASSSTSRANTEAFF.